The subject of this entry is one T cell receptor beta chain. This clonotype was seen at least ten times. Its antigen remains undetermined. No base quality information exists; no much larger clone differs at one position. This entry comes from a study of regulatory T cells in long-lasting Graves disease (dated by TCRdb to the early 2020s). Regarding the research as a whole: Patients with newly diagnosed Graves' disease had been on antithyroid drugs for under 3 months. Persistent Graves' disease patients were compared with newly diagnosed Graves' disease patients by peripheral blood TCR sequencing and RNA sequencing. The study was registered as a clinical trial and conducted in China. A total of around 35 samples underwent TCR sequencing, from about 13 patients with persistent Graves' disease and approximately 20 patients with newly diagnosed Graves' disease.

What the authors observed across the whole study: Lower TCR Shannon entropy and fewer highly expanded clones were observed in persistent Graves' disease patients than in newly diagnosed patients, which suggested clonal expansion. The small sample size was acknowledged by the authors as a limitation that may reduce accuracy. Persistent disease showed preferential use of TRBV28, TRBJ1-2 and TRBJ2-5, whereas newly diagnosed disease favored TRBV20-1 and TRBJ2-1. Persistent patients shared more public clonotypes among themselves (under 3,000) than newly diagnosed patients did (about 970). The study examined only peripheral blood because the primary lesion, thyroid tissue, could not be accessed. Sequencing and analysis were limited to the TCR beta chain.

Libraries were built with multiplex PCR. Sequencing was performed on an Illumina HiSeq 4000. TCR beta libraries were built with iRepertoire HTBI primers and Arm-PCR amplification of CDR3 regions. Gel purification was performed on PCR products prior to sequencing. The authors' analysis ran thus. A total of 62 TRBV and under 15 TRBJ segments were identified across samples and were used for gene usage analysis of CDR3 amino acid clonotypes. Filtered high-quality paired reads were merged into contigs using COPE and FqMerger. BLAST was used to align contigs to IMGT TRBV, TRBD and TRBJ reference genes, and CDR3 was defined according to IMGT. Highly expanded clones were defined as clonotypes with a frequency above 0.1%. Repertoire diversity was measured by Shannon entropy, and V-J evenness by the Gini coefficient. Clonotypes shared by more than one individual were considered public. TCRdb trimmed the raw reads at Q25, called clones with MiXCR and kept productive beta chains. CDR3 protein sequences are deduplicated, and each keeps its most common genes and DNA. None of the V and J calls come from the authors' own analysis; TCRdb made them. Here the sample has about 610,000 distinct CDR3 sequences; about 15% occur a single time. The ten biggest clones cover around 11% of the sample.

Per the germline V gene, SNHLY is the CDR1 and FYNNEI is the CDR2. Reading from cysteine to phenylalanine, the CDR3 counts 15 amino acids. The entry retains the CDR3 DNA only, 45 bases that are in frame from base 1. V is reduced by 7 bases and J by 3 bases, leaving a spacing of 15 bases between them. What the time point label conveys for this sample: newly diagnosed GD, antithyroid drugs for less than 3 months. RNA was extracted from PBMCs in TRIzol for both TCR sequencing and RNA sequencing. The diagnosis of Graves' disease followed American Thyroid Association guidelines. Recruitment of patients was carried out at an endocrinology department in Xi'an, China. Each patient gave around 9.2 milliliters of peripheral blood, collected in an EDTA anticoagulant tube. Ficoll Paque Plus density gradient separation was used to isolate PBMCs, and no additional T cell sorting was done. An Agilent 2100 Bioanalyzer and agarose gel were used to assess RNA quality, and a NanoDrop 2000 was used to measure RNA concentration.

These data were also filed under a second study, of T cells in Graves' hyperthyroidism and ophthalmopathy. As the second paper documents: Stable Graves' hyperthyroidism was defined as the absence of progression to ophthalmopathy over 18 months of follow-up. Hyperthyroidism patients were aged 18 to 65 years and newly diagnosed, with disease duration of less than 2 months. Any patient with an uncontrolled infection, another autoimmune disease, pregnancy or lactation was excluded. Clinical symptoms, serum thyroxine and TRAb, thyroid ultrasound, and orbital computed tomography formed the basis for the diagnoses. The TCR CDR3 was subjected to a first round of RT-PCR using the HTBI primer set and the Qiagen OneStep RT-PCR kit. Most expanded thyroid clonotypes (frequency above 0.001) were also found in blood, which suggests that blood repertoires may mirror thyroid immune responses. In cross-validation, a model built on a 13 V-J signature told ophthalmopathy apart from stable hyperthyroidism with less than 90% sensitivity and roughly 83% specificity, and in testing the same model reached 80%/75%. During validation, the model predicted progression to ophthalmopathy a median of around 7 months ahead of onset, with approximately 70% sensitivity and 72% to 80% specificity. To identify distinguishing TCR V-J signatures, a discovery cohort of about 95 patients was used, comprising 43 with Graves' ophthalmopathy and 57 with stable Graves' hyperthyroidism. Whether ophthalmopathy could be predicted prospectively was tested in an independent validation cohort made up of under 20 hyperthyroidism patients plus 17 patients who later progressed to ophthalmopathy. For training and testing, the roughly 97 patients in the discovery cohort were randomly divided in a 7:3 ratio. In addition, the study compared T-cell repertoires in thyroid tissue and in blood from about 6 Graves' hyperthyroidism patients. Once sampling was done, hyperthyroidism patients were given methimazole at a starting dose of 30 mg daily, whereas ophthalmopathy patients were given high-dose intravenous methylprednisolone. The libraries were constructed in a second round of multiplex PCR and then size-selected and purified. Sequencing of the libraries was done on an Illumina HiSeq2000 using paired-end 100 bp reads. Raw data were processed with SOAPnuke, discarding reads with adapters, uncalled bases, mean Phred below 15, or no exact constant-primer or identifier match. High-quality paired reads were merged using COPE v1.2.5, and each unique nucleotide sequence was defined as a clonotype. Clonotypes were aligned to IMGT TRBV, TRBD and TRBJ reference segments using MiTCR v1.1. Analysis was restricted to V-J combinations with a frequency above 0.0001, which covered about 99% of repertoires. The TCS score was defined as the ratio of F50 (clonal expansion) to E x V (chaos), calculated using BLOSUM62-based TCRdist between CDR3 peptides within each V-J. Welch's t-statistics and random forest reduced some 510 V-J features to 13, which were used in a naive Bayes classifier (R e1071). Sample size was not statistically predetermined, and investigators were not blinded to group allocation. According to the paper, TCR Vbeta CDR3 sequencing was carried out on about 140 peripheral blood samples, which came from 40 to 45 ophthalmopathy, about 75 hyperthyroidism and about 17 progressor patients.

Sequenced here: peripheral blood mononuclear cells (PBMCs), sampled at new diagnosis, from a patient treated with antithyroid drugs. The sequence derives from a young man with Graves disease. Donor details come from another sample of the same person, matched by shared clones. The chain joins TRBV2 to TRBJ1-4; the D gene cannot be named for sure. The CDR3 protein: CASIGRTVANEKLFF. At the DNA level, the sequence is TGTGCCAGCATCGGACGGACGGTTGCTAATGAAAAACTGTTTTTT.